These T cell receptor beta chains were read from a single sample in a study of early stage breast cancer tumors. The assay was immunoSEQ multiplex PCR, and TCRdb's table has in-frame clones only and misses some. The data contain around 5,000 clones, about two thirds of them seen just once; the ten biggest clones take up approximately 27%. Sequenced: normal breast tissue next to the tumor. These receptors came from a person between 55 and 69 years old with breast cancer. Both conserved end residues are part of each CDR3. The order of the fields is CDR3 DNA, CDR3 protein, V gene, clone size, D gene, J gene. A D gene is named only where the DNA matches it firmly. Clone size appears in some rows only: once, few, many, or a class for an expanded clone.

CDR3 DNA: TGCGCCAGCAGCCAAGGGGGACAGGCCAATCAGCCCCAGCATTTT
CDR3 protein: CASSQGGQANQPQHF
V gene: TRBV4-1
clone size: -
D gene: TRBD1
J gene: TRBJ1-5

CDR3 DNA: TGCGCCAGCAGCCCGGGACTAGTTGAAGAGCAGTACTTC
CDR3 protein: CASSPGLVEEQYF
V gene: TRBV5-1
clone size: -
D gene: TRBD2
J gene: TRBJ2-7

CDR3 DNA: TGTGCCAGCAGCTTGTTGTCGAGCGGGGGGACAGATACGCAGTATTTT
CDR3 protein: CASSLLSSGGTDTQYF
V gene: TRBV5-4
clone size: few
D gene: TRBD2
J gene: TRBJ2-3

CDR3 DNA: TGTGCCAGCAGCCAAGCTGTTAGCGGGGGGGTCCCAGATACGCAGTATTTT
CDR3 protein: CASSQAVSGGVPDTQYF
V gene: TRBV4-2
clone size: -
D gene: TRBD2
J gene: TRBJ2-3

CDR3 DNA: TGTGCCACCAGCAGAGATCGGAAATCCTACGAGCAGTACTTC
CDR3 protein: CATSRDRKSYEQYF
V gene: TRBV15
clone size: -
D gene: -
J gene: TRBJ2-7

CDR3 DNA: TGTGCCAGCAAGATAGCGGGAGGGGGGGATGAGCAGTTCTTC
CDR3 protein: CASKIAGGGDEQFF
V gene: TRBV4-2
clone size: -
D gene: TRBD2
J gene: TRBJ2-1

CDR3 DNA: TGTGCCAGCAGCTTAGCGGGGGGAAACATTCAGTACTTC
CDR3 protein: CASSLAGGNIQYF
V gene: TRBV7-9
clone size: few
D gene: -
J gene: TRBJ2-4

CDR3 DNA: TGTGCCAGCAGCGGTTTAATCTCACGCGCTGGCCACTCTGGAAACACCATATATTTT
CDR3 protein: CASSGLISRAGHSGNTIYF
V gene: TRBV11-2
clone size: -
D gene: -
J gene: TRBJ1-3

CDR3 DNA: TGTGCCAGCAGCTTAGGCGGGGGCGAGCAGTTCTTC
CDR3 protein: CASSLGGGEQFF
V gene: TRBV11-3
clone size: -
D gene: -
J gene: TRBJ2-1

CDR3 DNA: TGCAGCGTTGGGTCCCTAGCGGGCTCCTACAATGAGCAGTTCTTC
CDR3 protein: CSVGSLAGSYNEQFF
V gene: TRBV29-1
clone size: -
D gene: TRBD2
J gene: TRBJ2-1

CDR3 DNA: TGTGCCAGTAGTATAGAGGGGAACACTGAAGCTTTCTTT
CDR3 protein: CASSIEGNTEAFF
V gene: TRBV19
clone size: few
D gene: -
J gene: TRBJ1-1

CDR3 DNA: TGTGCCAGCAGCTGGGACAGGGGAGCTGGGGCCAACGTCCTGACTTTC
CDR3 protein: CASSWDRGAGANVLTF
V gene: TRBV5-4
clone size: -
D gene: TRBD1
J gene: TRBJ2-6

CDR3 DNA: TGCGCCAGCAGCTCCTCCCCCACGGGACTAGGGACAGATACGCAGTATTTT
CDR3 protein: CASSSSPTGLGTDTQYF
V gene: TRBV5-1
clone size: few
D gene: TRBD2
J gene: TRBJ2-3

CDR3 DNA: TGCGCCAGCAGCTTATCGACAGGGACCACCGGGGAGCTGTTTTTT
CDR3 protein: CASSLSTGTTGELFF
V gene: TRBV5-1
clone size: once
D gene: TRBD1
J gene: TRBJ2-2

CDR3 DNA: TGTGCCAGCAGCTTGGTTGGGGGATTTACCTACGAGCAGTACTTC
CDR3 protein: CASSLVGGFTYEQYF
V gene: TRBV5-6
clone size: -
D gene: -
J gene: TRBJ2-7

CDR3 DNA: TGTGCCAGCAGCGTAGAAGGGAACTACAATGAGCAGTTCTTC
CDR3 protein: CASSVEGNYNEQFF
V gene: TRBV9
clone size: few
D gene: -
J gene: TRBJ2-1

CDR3 DNA: TGCGCCAGCAGCGCCGGCCAACCCTCTGGGGCCAACGTCCTGACTTTC
CDR3 protein: CASSAGQPSGANVLTF
V gene: TRBV5-1
clone size: -
D gene: -
J gene: TRBJ2-6

CDR3 DNA: TGCAGCGTTGGTGGGGTCGGAGCTTTCTTT
CDR3 protein: CSVGGVGAFF
V gene: TRBV29-1
clone size: -
D gene: -
J gene: TRBJ1-1

CDR3 DNA: TGCGCCAGCAGCCAGGCAGTTGTAGGGAGTCCCCACAATGAGCAGTTCTTC
CDR3 protein: CASSQAVVGSPHNEQFF
V gene: TRBV4-1
clone size: large
D gene: -
J gene: TRBJ2-1

CDR3 DNA: TGTGCCAGCAGCTTGACTAGCGGGAGTAGAAAGACCCAGTACTTC
CDR3 protein: CASSLTSGSRKTQYF
V gene: TRBV5-6
clone size: -
D gene: TRBD2
J gene: TRBJ2-5

CDR3 DNA: TGTGCCAGCAGTGAGAGGAGGGGGGACACCTTGTACTTC
CDR3 protein: CASSERRGDTLYF
V gene: TRBV6-1
clone size: -
D gene: -
J gene: TRBJ2-5

CDR3 DNA: TGTGCCAGCAGCTTAGGTGACCGGACAGGCGATTCACCCCTCCACTTT
CDR3 protein: CASSLGDRTGDSPLHF
V gene: TRBV7-9
clone size: -
D gene: TRBD1
J gene: TRBJ1-6

CDR3 DNA: TGCAGCGTGGCCGGGACAGGGGGCACAGATACGCAGTATTTT
CDR3 protein: CSVAGTGGTDTQYF
V gene: TRBV29-1
clone size: -
D gene: TRBD1
J gene: TRBJ2-3

CDR3 DNA: TGTGCCAGCAGCTATGACAGGGAAAACGGCTACACCTTC
CDR3 protein: CASSYDRENGYTF
V gene: TRBV11-1
clone size: once
D gene: TRBD1
J gene: TRBJ1-2

CDR3 DNA: TGTGCCAGCAGCTTAGCTCAAGGGGCTAGCCATTCCTACAATGAGCAGTTCTTC
CDR3 protein: CASSLAQGASHSYNEQFF
V gene: TRBV7-6
clone size: -
D gene: -
J gene: TRBJ2-1

CDR3 DNA: TGTGCCAGCAGTTTATCCGGCGGGAGGGCAACCGATACGCAGTATTTT
CDR3 protein: CASSLSGGRATDTQYF
V gene: TRBV27
clone size: -
D gene: TRBD2
J gene: TRBJ2-3

CDR3 DNA: TGTGCCAGTAATCCCCTAGTCGGCTACAATGAGCAGTTCTTC
CDR3 protein: CASNPLVGYNEQFF
V gene: TRBV19
clone size: large
D gene: -
J gene: TRBJ2-1

CDR3 DNA: TGTGCCAGCAGTGTTAGCGGGGGGGATTACAATGAGCAGTTCTTC
CDR3 protein: CASSVSGGDYNEQFF
V gene: TRBV6-1
clone size: -
D gene: TRBD2
J gene: TRBJ2-1

CDR3 DNA: TGTGCCAGTAGTGCCAAGCTACAGGGGTTAGGTGCTTTTACTGAAGCTTTCTTT
CDR3 protein: CASSAKLQGLGAFTEAFF
V gene: TRBV19
clone size: -
D gene: TRBD1
J gene: TRBJ1-1

CDR3 DNA: TGTGCCAGCCGCGGGAGTTACTTTAACGAGCAGTACTTC
CDR3 protein: CASRGSYFNEQYF
V gene: TRBV19
clone size: -
D gene: TRBD2
J gene: TRBJ2-7

CDR3 DNA: TGTGCCAGCAGGGGAGGCAGGAACGAGTACAATGAGCAGTTCTTC
CDR3 protein: CASRGGRNEYNEQFF
V gene: TRBV9
clone size: -
D gene: -
J gene: TRBJ2-1

CDR3 DNA: TGTGCCAGCGGCGGGCGGGGAGGGGGCTCCGAGCAGTACTTC
CDR3 protein: CASGGRGGGSEQYF
V gene: TRBV2
clone size: -
D gene: -
J gene: TRBJ2-7

CDR3 DNA: TGTGCCAGCAGACCGGACTTTGGTGAGCAGTTCTTC
CDR3 protein: CASRPDFGEQFF
V gene: TRBV27
clone size: -
D gene: -
J gene: TRBJ2-1

CDR3 DNA: TGTGCCAGCAGTGACAATTCTGGAAACACCATATATTTT
CDR3 protein: CASSDNSGNTIYF
V gene: TRBV2
clone size: -
D gene: -
J gene: TRBJ1-3

CDR3 DNA: TGTGCCAGCTCACCAAGGGCTAGCCTCCCCTCTGTTACGCAGTATTTT
CDR3 protein: CASSPRASLPSVTQYF
V gene: TRBV18
clone size: once
D gene: -
J gene: TRBJ2-3

CDR3 DNA: TGTGCCAGCAGCGCCGGACAGGGACTCGGGCAGCCCCAGCATTTT
CDR3 protein: CASSAGQGLGQPQHF
V gene: TRBV9
clone size: -
D gene: TRBD1
J gene: TRBJ1-5

CDR3 DNA: TGTGCCACCAGTACCGGACTAGCGGAGGGACAAGAGTTCTTC
CDR3 protein: CATSTGLAEGQEFF
V gene: TRBV15
clone size: -
D gene: TRBD2
J gene: TRBJ2-1

CDR3 DNA: TGTGCCAGCAGCACAACGAGCGGGGTTAGCAGTGAGCAGTTCTTC
CDR3 protein: CASSTTSGVSSEQFF
V gene: TRBV9
clone size: -
D gene: TRBD2
J gene: TRBJ2-1

CDR3 DNA: TGTGCCAGCAGTTACCCAGGGACAGGGGGCGACGAGCAGTACTTC
CDR3 protein: CASSYPGTGGDEQYF
V gene: TRBV6-5
clone size: -
D gene: TRBD1
J gene: TRBJ2-7

CDR3 DNA: TGTGCCACCAGCCGGGGGGGCACAGGGGGCCACGAGCAGTACTTC
CDR3 protein: CATSRGGTGGHEQYF
V gene: TRBV15
clone size: -
D gene: -
J gene: TRBJ2-7

CDR3 DNA: TGTGCCAGCAGCTTAGATCTGGCTAGCGAGGAGACCCAGTACTTC
CDR3 protein: CASSLDLASEETQYF
V gene: TRBV11-3
clone size: medium-sized
D gene: -
J gene: TRBJ2-5

CDR3 DNA: TGTGCCAGTAGTATGCCAGGGGTCTGGGCGTTCGTTTTCTTT
CDR3 protein: CASSMPGVWAFVFF
V gene: TRBV19
clone size: -
D gene: -
J gene: TRBJ1-1

CDR3 DNA: TGTGCCAGCAGTGAAGTGTCAGGAGGCAATCAGCCCCAGCATTTT
CDR3 protein: CASSEVSGGNQPQHF
V gene: TRBV6-1
clone size: -
D gene: -
J gene: TRBJ1-5

CDR3 DNA: TGTGCCAGCAGCTTAGGGACACGGTCCGTCGGGGAGCTGTTTTTT
CDR3 protein: CASSLGTRSVGELFF
V gene: TRBV7-2
clone size: -
D gene: -
J gene: TRBJ2-2

CDR3 DNA: TGTGCCAGCAGCTTATGGGACGGCGGGGGTTATGGCTACACCTTC
CDR3 protein: CASSLWDGGGYGYTF
V gene: TRBV13
clone size: -
D gene: -
J gene: TRBJ1-2

CDR3 DNA: TGTGCCAGCAGCTTAAATAGCGGGGCCACCGGGGAGCTGTTTTTT
CDR3 protein: CASSLNSGATGELFF
V gene: TRBV7-9
clone size: -
D gene: TRBD2
J gene: TRBJ2-2

CDR3 DNA: TGTGCCAGCAGCTCCGACAGGACGAACACTGAAGCTTTCTTT
CDR3 protein: CASSSDRTNTEAFF
V gene: TRBV7-8
clone size: -
D gene: -
J gene: TRBJ1-1

CDR3 DNA: TGTGCCAGTAGTTACGGGGTAGGTGATGGCTACACCTTC
CDR3 protein: CASSYGVGDGYTF
V gene: TRBV19
clone size: few
D gene: -
J gene: TRBJ1-2

CDR3 DNA: TGTGCCAGCAGTTTGCTAGCGGCTAGCACAGATACGCAGTATTTT
CDR3 protein: CASSLLAASTDTQYF
V gene: TRBV6-1
clone size: large
D gene: TRBD2
J gene: TRBJ2-3

CDR3 DNA: TGTGCCAGCAGCGTAGGTGCTAGCGATCCCTACGAGCAGTACTTC
CDR3 protein: CASSVGASDPYEQYF
V gene: TRBV9
clone size: -
D gene: -
J gene: TRBJ2-7